This T cell receptor beta chain was retrieved from a study of T cell responses to AZD1222 COVID-19 vaccine. Background on the study: Second-dose intervals near 4 or 12 weeks were combined.

This CDR3 is 15 amino acids long. The germline V gene encodes CDR1 MNHNY and CDR2 SVGAGI (reference sequence). V trimming: 2 bases; J trimming: 7 bases; junction bases outside the gene matches: 8. Comment on this clone: What it recognizes is unknown.

Repertoires were generated with immunoSEQ multiplex PCR, while TCRdb's copy carries only in-frame clones and drops some. The sample yields some 130,000 clones, approximately 88% seen once. Notes on the study in general: Most donors were white British and more were female, and clonal diversity was possibly underestimated. Spike-specific TCR breadth rose after two AZD1222 doses, and depth rose as well.

This sequence was found in an adult in good health. The input for sequencing was peripheral blood, taken on day 0 of AZD1222 vaccination. The rearrangement joins TRBV6-6 to TRBJ2-7, with 10 nucleotides matching TRBD1. CDR3 sequence: CASSYPDRGLGEQYF. CDR3 sequence (DNA): TGTGCCAGCAGTTACCCCGACAGGGGGCTGGGTGAGCAGTACTTC.